The rows below give T cell receptor beta chains drawn from one sample of a study of blood T cell repertoires in COVID-19. The assay was immunoSEQ multiplex PCR, and TCRdb's table has in-frame clones only and misses some. The sample comprises some 200,000 clones, roughly four fifths of which are singletons, and approximately 14% rests with the top ten. Sequencing was performed on peripheral blood. These receptor sequences come from a young man with active or convalescent COVID-19. CDR3s include the opening cysteine and the closing phenylalanine or tryptophan. Each record gives: J gene, D gene, clone size, V gene, CDR3 protein, CDR3 DNA. D genes are given only for firm matches. Size is stated for part of the rows, as once, few or many counts, or as a class when the clone is expanded.

>TRBJ1-1|TRBD1|few|TRBV5-1
CASSTITGTGAMNTEAFF
TGCGCCAGCAGCACCATTACCGGGACAGGGGCCATGAACACTGAAGCTTTCTTT
>TRBJ1-6|TRBD1|.|TRBV9
CASTGQGQSPLHF
TGTGCCAGCACCGGACAGGGCCAATCACCCCTCCACTTT
>TRBJ2-7|TRBD1|.|TRBV13
CASSLQPGQAFNEQYF
TGTGCCAGCAGCCTCCAACCGGGACAGGCCTTTAACGAGCAGTACTTC
>TRBJ2-3|.|.|TRBV10-1
CASSEVVGPDTQYF
TGCGCCAGCAGTGAAGTGGTCGGTCCAGATACGCAGTATTTT
>TRBJ1-2|.|.|TRBV28
CASKTGGNYGYTF
TGTGCCAGCAAAACCGGGGGGAACTATGGCTACACCTTC
>TRBJ1-6|.|.|TRBV2
CASSASGRTLHF
TGTGCCAGCAGTGCCTCCGGGAGAACCCTCCACTTT
>TRBJ2-1|TRBD1|few|TRBV12-3/TRBV12-4
CASRGTGYDEQFF
TGTGCCAGCAGAGGGACAGGGTATGATGAGCAGTTCTTC
>TRBJ1-2|.|.|TRBV6-4
CASSDRGHGYTF
TGTGCCAGCAGTGACAGGGGCCATGGCTACACCTTC
>TRBJ1-1|.|.|TRBV7-8
CASSLVAAGATEAFF
TGTGCCAGCAGCCTAGTGGCCGCAGGGGCGACTGAAGCTTTCTTT
>TRBJ1-5|TRBD1|.|TRBV30
CAWSGQGRNQPQHF
TGTGCCTGGAGTGGACAGGGTCGAAATCAGCCCCAGCATTTT
>TRBJ1-5|.|.|TRBV24-1
CATSDQGKGQPQHF
TGTGCCACCAGCGACCAGGGGAAAGGTCAGCCCCAGCATTTT
>TRBJ1-1|.|.|TRBV27
CASSLSQGLNTEAFF
TGTGCCAGCAGTTTATCCCAGGGGCTGAACACTGAAGCTTTCTTT
>TRBJ1-5|.|.|TRBV12-3/TRBV12-4
CASSRVLHQPQHF
TGTGCCAGCTCCCGGGTCCTACATCAGCCCCAGCATTTT
>TRBJ1-2|.|many|TRBV10-3
CAISESVPSGGWPNTF
TGTGCCATCAGTGAGTCGGTGCCCAGTGGAGGATGGCCGAACACCTTC
>TRBJ2-7|TRBD2|few|TRBV9
CASSLGLESGYEQYF
TGTGCCAGCAGCCTGGGACTAGAGTCGGGCTACGAGCAGTACTTC
>TRBJ1-1|TRBD1|.|TRBV5-4
CASSRQGMGLNTEAFF
TGTGCCAGCAGCCGACAGGGCATGGGGCTGAACACTGAAGCTTTCTTT
>TRBJ2-1|.|.|TRBV5-1
CASSLMWEAAHEQFF
TGCGCCAGCAGCTTAATGTGGGAGGCTGCCCATGAGCAGTTCTTC
>TRBJ1-1|.|.|TRBV7-8
CASRLSTVSEAFF
TGTGCCAGCAGATTATCGACAGTCTCTGAAGCTTTCTTT
>TRBJ2-7|TRBD1|.|TRBV19
CASSIADRDEQYF
TGTGCCAGTAGTATCGCGGACAGGGACGAGCAGTACTTC
>TRBJ2-3|TRBD1|.|TRBV10-3
CAISESEAGQARNTQYF
TGTGCCATCAGTGAGTCGGAGGCGGGACAGGCCAGGAATACGCAGTATTTT
>TRBJ1-6|.|.|TRBV29-1
CSVRTGLDNSPLHF
TGCAGCGTTCGAACGGGGTTGGATAATTCACCCCTCCACTTT
>TRBJ1-2|.|.|TRBV2
CASSPQGIRGYTF
TGTGCCAGCAGCCCACAGGGTATCAGGGGCTACACCTTC
>TRBJ1-1|.|.|TRBV6-5
CATLNTEAFF
TGTGCCACTTTGAACACTGAAGCTTTCTTT
>TRBJ2-6|.|.|TRBV6-1
CASREASSGANVLTF
TGTGCCAGCAGAGAAGCTAGCTCTGGGGCCAACGTCCTGACTTTC
>TRBJ1-1|TRBD1|.|TRBV19
CASSIDSPGGRGTEAFF
TGTGCCAGTAGTATAGATTCCCCAGGGGGCAGGGGCACTGAAGCTTTCTTT
>TRBJ2-2|TRBD1|.|TRBV4-2
CASSQKGQGNGELFF
TGTGCCAGCAGCCAAAAGGGACAGGGGAACGGGGAGCTGTTTTTT
>TRBJ1-2|TRBD1|.|TRBV3-1/TRBV3-2
CASSFNRGPLYGYTF
TGTGCCAGCAGCTTTAACAGGGGTCCCCTCTATGGCTACACCTTC
>TRBJ1-2|TRBD1|.|TRBV15
CATSRRQGMDYGYTF
TGTGCCACCAGCAGACGACAGGGAATGGACTATGGCTACACCTTC
>TRBJ1-6|TRBD1|.|TRBV6-5
CASAGTGRNSPLHF
TGTGCCAGCGCGGGGACAGGTAGAAATTCACCCCTCCACTTT
>TRBJ1-3|.|.|TRBV6-5
CASSTGTGNTIYF
TGTGCCAGCAGTACGGGGACAGGAAACACCATATATTTT
>TRBJ1-4|.|once|TRBV30
CAWAPGVGGDATNEKLFF
TGTGCCTGGGCCCCCGGGGTAGGGGGGGATGCAACTAATGAAAAACTGTTTTTT
>TRBJ2-2|.|.|TRBV25-1
CASSERNYGGSSTGELFF
TGTGCCAGCAGTGAAAGAAATTACGGGGGTTCGAGCACCGGGGAGCTGTTTTTT
>TRBJ1-2|TRBD1|.|TRBV6-1
CASSDMDGTVIHTF
TGTGCCAGCAGTGATATGGACGGGACAGTTATTCACACCTTC
>TRBJ1-2|.|.|TRBV18
CASPRDLSGAGYTF
TGTGCCAGCCCCCGGGACTTATCCGGTGCTGGCTACACCTTC
>TRBJ1-1|.|once|TRBV2
CASSEVLEAFF
TGTGCCAGCAGTGAGGTCCTTGAGGCTTTCTTT
>TRBJ2-1|TRBD1|once|TRBV19
CASSMVDRAPFNEQFF
TGTGCCAGTAGTATGGTCGACAGGGCCCCCTTCAATGAGCAGTTCTTC
>TRBJ2-2|TRBD2|once|TRBV7-8
CASSFGGDLGELFF
TGTGCCAGCAGCTTTGGGGGGGACTTGGGAGAGCTGTTTTTT
>TRBJ2-4|TRBD1|.|TRBV9
CASSVGDRELDIQYF
TGTGCCAGCAGCGTAGGGGACAGGGAGTTGGACATTCAGTACTTC
>TRBJ2-3|TRBD2|.|TRBV7-3
CASSPKGEAGDTDTQYF
TGTGCCAGCAGCCCCAAGGGTGAAGCGGGGGACACAGATACGCAGTATTTT
>TRBJ2-3|TRBD2|.|TRBV5-4
CASSLESLGTSSRTQYF
TGTGCCAGCAGCTTGGAATCCTTGGGGACTAGCAGTCGTACGCAGTATTTT
>TRBJ1-1|TRBD1|.|TRBV7-2
CASSQRAGTGYEAFF
TGTGCCAGCAGCCAGCGAGCCGGGACAGGGTATGAAGCTTTCTTT
>TRBJ1-1|TRBD1|once|TRBV30
CAWGDRATATVEAFF
TGTGCCTGGGGCGACAGGGCGACGGCTACCGTAGAAGCTTTCTTT
>TRBJ1-5|TRBD1|.|TRBV18
CASSVDGQGSRGSNQPQHF
TGTGCCAGCTCCGTTGATGGACAGGGAAGTAGAGGGAGCAATCAGCCCCAGCATTTT
>TRBJ2-3|TRBD2|.|TRBV5-1
CASSLLTLAGGPDTDTQYF
TGCGCCAGCAGCTTACTAACCCTAGCGGGGGGGCCGGACACAGATACGCAGTATTTT
>TRBJ1-1|.|.|TRBV19
CASILNTEAFF
TGTGCCAGTATTTTAAACACAGAAGCTTTCTTT
>TRBJ2-3|TRBD1|.|TRBV10-1
CASSSDRGLDTQYF
TGCGCCAGCAGTTCGGACAGGGGACTCGATACGCAGTATTTT
>TRBJ1-1|TRBD1|.|TRBV28
CASSRDRGDTEAFF
TGTGCCAGCAGCCGCGACAGGGGGGACACTGAAGCTTTCTTT
>TRBJ2-7|TRBD2|.|TRBV15
CATSRDGAGAVFF
TGTGCCACCAGCAGAGATGGAGCGGGGGCCGTTTTCTTC
>TRBJ1-1|.|.|TRBV5-1
CASSIGGQGIGDTEAFF
TGCGCCAGCAGCATTGGTGGCCAGGGGATAGGTGACACTGAAGCTTTCTTT
>TRBJ1-3|.|.|TRBV10-3
CAPAQGYGSGNTIYF
TGTGCCCCCGCCCAGGGGTACGGCTCTGGAAACACCATATATTTT
>TRBJ2-5|.|.|TRBV1
CTSSQALRRDQETQYF
TGCACCAGCAGCCAAGCCCTCAGGCGGGACCAAGAGACCCAGTACTTC
>TRBJ2-5|.|.|TRBV6-2/TRBV6-3
CASSSRLGRETQYF
TGTGCCAGCAGTTCGCGCCTAGGCCGGGAGACCCAGTACTTC
>TRBJ2-1|.|.|TRBV12-3/TRBV12-4
CASRGGGEQFF
TGTGCCAGCAGAGGGGGGGGTGAGCAGTTCTTC
>TRBJ2-3|.|.|TRBV6-2/TRBV6-3
CASSYSMSTQYF
TGTGCCAGCAGTTACTCGATGAGTACGCAGTATTTT
>TRBJ2-1|TRBD2|many|TRBV11-2
CASSQTGQTSATGKQFF
TGTGCCAGCAGCCAAACCGGTCAGACTAGCGCGACCGGGAAGCAGTTCTTC